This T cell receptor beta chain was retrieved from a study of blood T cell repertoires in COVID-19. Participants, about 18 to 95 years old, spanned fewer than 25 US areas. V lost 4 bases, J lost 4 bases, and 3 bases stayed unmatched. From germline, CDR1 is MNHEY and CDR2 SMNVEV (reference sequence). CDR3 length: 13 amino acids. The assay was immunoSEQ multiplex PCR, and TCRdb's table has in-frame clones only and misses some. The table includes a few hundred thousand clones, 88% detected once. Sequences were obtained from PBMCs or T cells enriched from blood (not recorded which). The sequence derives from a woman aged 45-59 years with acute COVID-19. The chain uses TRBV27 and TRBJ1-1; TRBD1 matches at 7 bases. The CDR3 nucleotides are TGTGCCAGCAGTTCGACAGGGCGCACTGAAGCTTTCTTT. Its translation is CASSSTGRTEAFF.